A selection of T cell receptor beta chains follows, all from one sample in a study of regulatory T cells in long-lasting Graves disease. MiXCR, run by TCRdb on the multiplex PCR reads, gives a single entry per CDR3 protein. The table lists about 660,000 distinct CDR3 sequences, around 30% of them singletons. Sequencing was performed on peripheral blood mononuclear cells (PBMCs), taken when the disease was refractory, from a patient treated with antithyroid drugs. These receptors were collected from a female donor with Graves disease. Both conserved end residues are part of each CDR3.

V gene: TRBV12-3/TRBV12-4
J gene: TRBJ1-1
CDR3 protein: CASSSRRTEAFF

V gene: TRBV28
J gene: TRBJ1-1
CDR3 protein: CASSPPIRTGEAFF

V gene: TRBV6-2/TRBV6-3
J gene: TRBJ1-1
CDR3 protein: CASSAQRLSWAFF

V gene: TRBV7-3
J gene: TRBJ2-7
CDR3 protein: CASSVQGTGTYEQYF

V gene: TRBV5-1
J gene: TRBJ2-5
CDR3 protein: CASSFSGTQETQYF

V gene: TRBV20-1
J gene: TRBJ1-5
CDR3 protein: CSARDLRDRGMGNQPQHF

V gene: TRBV19
J gene: TRBJ2-5
CDR3 protein: CASSQVEGGLLLEETQYF

V gene: TRBV20-1
J gene: TRBJ2-5
CDR3 protein: CSAREGQARETQYF

V gene: TRBV10-2
J gene: TRBJ2-2
CDR3 protein: CASSVTHTGELFF

V gene: TRBV2
J gene: TRBJ1-2
CDR3 protein: CASKGGYTF

V gene: TRBV5-6
J gene: TRBJ2-3
CDR3 protein: CASSFGSLSTDTQYF

V gene: TRBV13
J gene: TRBJ1-1
CDR3 protein: CASSLTRTDTEAFF

V gene: TRBV10-1
J gene: TRBJ1-5
CDR3 protein: CASSATGTGRETTNQPQHF

V gene: TRBV6-1
J gene: TRBJ2-2
CDR3 protein: CASSWTSNTGELFF

V gene: TRBV19
J gene: TRBJ1-1
CDR3 protein: CASSIVVGQVNTEAFF

V gene: TRBV18
J gene: TRBJ1-1
CDR3 protein: CASFNLGGFNTEAFF

V gene: TRBV5-6
J gene: TRBJ2-7
CDR3 protein: CASSLVRDEQYF

V gene: TRBV11-2
J gene: TRBJ1-2
CDR3 protein: CASSLSGDKLTLAYGYTF

V gene: TRBV19
J gene: TRBJ1-4
CDR3 protein: CASSNRELRRYNEKLFF

V gene: TRBV15
J gene: TRBJ2-7
CDR3 protein: CATSRTTSGAYEQYF

V gene: TRBV20-1
J gene: TRBJ2-6
CDR3 protein: CSANSEPGANVLTF

V gene: TRBV3-1
J gene: TRBJ2-7
CDR3 protein: CASSKVAGEVYEQYF

V gene: TRBV12-3/TRBV12-4
J gene: TRBJ1-1
CDR3 protein: CASSLAMAANTEAFF

V gene: TRBV29-1
J gene: TRBJ2-7
CDR3 protein: CSVVSRATYEQYF

V gene: TRBV6-1
J gene: TRBJ1-6
CDR3 protein: CASSEAGGNSPLHF

V gene: TRBV7-6
J gene: TRBJ2-2
CDR3 protein: CASSGGGGVHTGELFF

V gene: TRBV6-5
J gene: TRBJ2-5
CDR3 protein: CASSYGLAGVETQYF

V gene: TRBV11-2
J gene: TRBJ1-1
CDR3 protein: CASRGGGRTEAFF

V gene: TRBV30
J gene: TRBJ1-1
CDR3 protein: CAWSVNRAYPEAFF

V gene: TRBV10-3
J gene: TRBJ2-5
CDR3 protein: CAISLGRKETQYF

V gene: TRBV7-6
J gene: TRBJ1-6
CDR3 protein: CASSFSGTDINSPLHF

V gene: TRBV19
J gene: TRBJ2-5
CDR3 protein: CASMDRGLQETQYF

V gene: TRBV2
J gene: TRBJ1-5
CDR3 protein: CASRVQGGSSQPQHF